The sequence of this TCR beta chain was determined in a study of regulatory T cells in long-lasting Graves disease. Overall study: New Graves' disease cases had less than 3 months of antithyroid drugs.

In building TCR beta libraries, iRepertoire HTBI primers were used together with Arm-PCR of CDR3 regions. Via MiXCR, TCRdb re-called the multiplex PCR reads, giving one row per CDR3 protein. The repertoire holds 400,000 to 550,000 distinct CDR3 sequences, with around 17% as singletons. General study results and limits: Preferential use of TRBV28, TRBJ1-2 and TRBJ2-5 was seen in persistent disease.

A note on this clonotype: Its specificity is unknown.

The CDR3 has 16 amino acids. V was shortened by 0 bases and J by 6 bases, with 15 bases between the two germline ends. CDR1 is SGHTA, CDR2 FQGNSA, per germline. The time point here: newly diagnosed GD, antithyroid drugs for less than 3 months. The TCR library was prepared using RNA isolated from PBMCs. Patients came from an endocrinology department in Xi'an, China. This sample also appeared in a second study, on T cells in Graves' hyperthyroidism and ophthalmopathy. That source reports: The model's output predicted ophthalmopathy at a median of 6.5 months prior to onset.

This specimen was peripheral blood mononuclear cells (PBMCs), taken at new diagnosis, from a patient treated with antithyroid drugs. The chain links TRBV7-2 to TRBJ2-4; D not certain. The sequence was obtained from a woman younger than 35 with Graves disease. In DNA form, the CDR3 reads TGTGCCAGCAGCTTAGCACATCAGTTTGTGGGAAACATTCAGTACTTC. Its translation is CASSLAHQFVGNIQYF.